This T cell receptor (beta chain) appears in the sequencing data of a study of blood T cell repertoires in COVID-19. Data came from immunoSEQ multiplex PCR; TCRdb stores just in-frame clones and leaves some out. The sample records 76,000 or so clones, around 85% being singletons. Germline V lookup: CDR1 SNHLY, CDR2 FYNNEI. The V end lost 7 bases, the J end lost 4 bases, and 14 bases lay between the germline ends. The CDR3 is made up of 13 amino acids. This clone occurred once. Sequencing input: peripheral blood. This TCR derives from a man older than 75 in a cohort sampled during active COVID-19. The chain joins TRBV2 to TRBJ2-7; D ambiguous. The DNA of the CDR3 is TGTGCCAGCATTCCATCGGGTATTTACGAGCAGTACTTC. This gives the protein CASIPSGIYEQYF.